This TCR beta chain was sequenced for a study of identical twins. As for this clonotype: Its antigen is unknown.

CDR1 and CDR2 (germline): SQVTM, ANQGSEA. The V gene lost 6 bases and the J gene lost 0 bases, with 18 bases spanning the gap. The length of the CDR3 is 17 residues. TCRdb redid the calling of the 5' RACE reads with MiXCR, one entry per CDR3 protein. The repertoire includes 500,000 or so distinct CDR3 sequences, 14% of them detected once, and about 0.52% sits in the top ten. General observations from the study: Twins shared beta out-of-frame sequences in excess, but this excess was weaker. Models, which agreed with sharing between unrelated individuals, nonetheless underestimated the out-of-frame TCR alpha sharing seen in monozygotic twins. Zero-insertion analyses might be partly confounded by invariant T cells like MAIT and iNKT. High-abundance cord blood beta clonotypes had fewer insertions; memory repertoires showed none.

The data were also submitted as part of a second study, on yellow fever vaccine responses in identical twins.

The chain carries TRBV29-1 and TRBJ2-6; D tentatively reads TRBD1 or TRBD2 (5 bases each). The TCR sequence derives from a woman between 18 and 29 years old in good health. Sequenced input: CD4+ T cells sorted from blood. Written as DNA, the CDR3 is TGCAGCGTAACCCCCGGGACGGGTGACTCTGGGGCCAACGTCCTGACTTTC. Translated, it gives CSVTPGTGDSGANVLTF.